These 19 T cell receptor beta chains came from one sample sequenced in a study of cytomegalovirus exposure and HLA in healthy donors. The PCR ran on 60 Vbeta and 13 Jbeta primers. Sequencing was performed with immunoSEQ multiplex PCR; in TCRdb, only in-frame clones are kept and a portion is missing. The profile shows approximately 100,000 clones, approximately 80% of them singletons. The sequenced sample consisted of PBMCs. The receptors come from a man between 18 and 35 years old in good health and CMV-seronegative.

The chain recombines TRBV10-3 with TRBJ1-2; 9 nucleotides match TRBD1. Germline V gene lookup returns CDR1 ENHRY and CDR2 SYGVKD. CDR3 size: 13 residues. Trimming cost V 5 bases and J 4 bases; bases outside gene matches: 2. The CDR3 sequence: CAISRTGAYGYTF. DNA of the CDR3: TGTGCCATCAGTAGGACAGGGGCCTATGGCTACACCTTC.

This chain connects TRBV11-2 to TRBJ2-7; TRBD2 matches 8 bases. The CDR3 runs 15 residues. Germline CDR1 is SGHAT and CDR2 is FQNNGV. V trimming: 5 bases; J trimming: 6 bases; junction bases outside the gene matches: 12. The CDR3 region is CASSPSSGGLAEQYF. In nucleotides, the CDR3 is TGTGCCAGCAGCCCTTCAAGCGGGGGTTTAGCCGAGCAGTACTTC.

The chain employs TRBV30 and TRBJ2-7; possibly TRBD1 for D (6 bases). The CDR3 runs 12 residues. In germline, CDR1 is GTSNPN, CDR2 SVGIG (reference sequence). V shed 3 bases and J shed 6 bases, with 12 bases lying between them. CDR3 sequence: CAWSSQGPEQYF. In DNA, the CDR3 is TGTGCCTGGAGCTCCCAGGGGCCCGAGCAGTACTTC.

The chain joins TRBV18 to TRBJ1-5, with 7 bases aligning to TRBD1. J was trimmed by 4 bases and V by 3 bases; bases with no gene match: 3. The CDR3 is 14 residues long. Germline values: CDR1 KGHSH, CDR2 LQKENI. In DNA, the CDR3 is TGTGCCAGCTCACCGGGACAGCTAAATCAGCCCCAGCATTTT. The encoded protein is CASSPGQLNQPQHF.

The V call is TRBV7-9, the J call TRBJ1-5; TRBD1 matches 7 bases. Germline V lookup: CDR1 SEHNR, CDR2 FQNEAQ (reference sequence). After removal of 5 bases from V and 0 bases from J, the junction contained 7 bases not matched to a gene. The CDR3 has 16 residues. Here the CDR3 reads CASSDRDGNSNQPQHF. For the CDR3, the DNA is TGTGCCAGCAGCGACAGGGACGGTAATAGCAATCAGCCCCAGCATTTT.

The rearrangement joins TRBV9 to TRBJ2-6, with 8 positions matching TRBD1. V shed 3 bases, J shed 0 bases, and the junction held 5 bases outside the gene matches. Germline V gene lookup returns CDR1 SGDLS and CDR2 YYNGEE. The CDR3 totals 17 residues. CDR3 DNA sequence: TGTGCCAGCAGCGCCACAGGGGGAAGCTCTGGGGCCAACGTCCTGACTTTC. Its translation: CASSATGGSSGANVLTF.

The CDR3 sequence: CASSTGQNYGYTF. CDR3 in DNA: TGTGCCAGCAGTACCGGACAAAACTATGGCTACACCTTC. The chain joins TRBV2 to TRBJ1-2; a possible D gene is TRBD1 (5 bases). Germline values: CDR1 SNHLY, CDR2 FYNNEI. Deletions cut 5 bases from V and 2 bases from J, with 9 bases between. The CDR3 is 13 residues long.

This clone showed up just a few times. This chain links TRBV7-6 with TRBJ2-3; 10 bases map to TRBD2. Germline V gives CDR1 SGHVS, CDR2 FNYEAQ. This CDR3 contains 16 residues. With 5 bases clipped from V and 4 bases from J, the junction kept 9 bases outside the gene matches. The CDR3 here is CASSPRLAGVSDTQYF. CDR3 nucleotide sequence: TGTGCCAGCAGCCCGCGGCTAGCGGGGGTTTCAGATACGCAGTATTTT.

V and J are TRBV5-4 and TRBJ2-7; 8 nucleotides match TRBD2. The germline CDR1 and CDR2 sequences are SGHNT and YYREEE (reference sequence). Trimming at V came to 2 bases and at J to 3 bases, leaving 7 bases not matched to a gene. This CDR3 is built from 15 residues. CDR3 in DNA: TGTGCCAGCAGCTTTTCGGCGGGGGGAGACTACGAGCAGTACTTC. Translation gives CASSFSAGGDYEQYF.

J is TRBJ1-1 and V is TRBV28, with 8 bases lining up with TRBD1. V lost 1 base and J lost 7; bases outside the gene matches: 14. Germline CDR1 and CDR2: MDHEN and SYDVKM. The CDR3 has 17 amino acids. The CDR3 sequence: CASSLYPLKQGAFEAFF. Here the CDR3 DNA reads TGTGCCAGCAGTTTATACCCACTGAAGCAGGGGGCGTTTGAAGCTTTCTTT.

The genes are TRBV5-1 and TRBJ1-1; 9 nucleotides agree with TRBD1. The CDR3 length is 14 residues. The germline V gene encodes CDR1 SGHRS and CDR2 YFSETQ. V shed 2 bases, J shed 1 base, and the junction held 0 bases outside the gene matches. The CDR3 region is CASSLQGANTEAFF. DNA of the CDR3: TGCGCCAGCAGCTTACAGGGGGCGAACACTGAAGCTTTCTTT.

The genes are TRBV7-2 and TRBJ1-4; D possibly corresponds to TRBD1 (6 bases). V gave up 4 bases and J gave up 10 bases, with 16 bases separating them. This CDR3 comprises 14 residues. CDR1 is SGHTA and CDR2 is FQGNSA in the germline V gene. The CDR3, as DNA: TGTGCCAGCAGCTCGGGGGAGGGGGGAGGAAAACTGTTTTTT. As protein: CASSSGEGGGKLFF.

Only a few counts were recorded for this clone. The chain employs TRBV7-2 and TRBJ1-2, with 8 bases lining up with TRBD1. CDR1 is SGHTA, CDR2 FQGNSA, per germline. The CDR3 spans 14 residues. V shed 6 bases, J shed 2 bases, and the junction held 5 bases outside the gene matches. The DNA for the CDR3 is TGTGCCAGCAGTCCGGGACAGGACAACTATGGCTACACCTTC. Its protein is CASSPGQDNYGYTF.

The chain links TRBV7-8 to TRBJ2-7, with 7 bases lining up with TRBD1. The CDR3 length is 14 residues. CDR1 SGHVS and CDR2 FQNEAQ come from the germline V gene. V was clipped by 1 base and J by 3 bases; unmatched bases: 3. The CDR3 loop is CASSLGQGFYEQYF. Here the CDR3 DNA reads TGTGCCAGCAGCTTAGGACAGGGTTTCTACGAGCAGTACTTC.

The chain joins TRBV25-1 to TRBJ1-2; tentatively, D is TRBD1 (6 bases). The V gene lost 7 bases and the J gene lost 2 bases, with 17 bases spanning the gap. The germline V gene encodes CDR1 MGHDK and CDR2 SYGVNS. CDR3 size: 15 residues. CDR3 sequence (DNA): TGTGCCAGCACCCCCGGGGGGCAGGGGAACTATGGCTACACCTTC. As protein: CASTPGGQGNYGYTF.

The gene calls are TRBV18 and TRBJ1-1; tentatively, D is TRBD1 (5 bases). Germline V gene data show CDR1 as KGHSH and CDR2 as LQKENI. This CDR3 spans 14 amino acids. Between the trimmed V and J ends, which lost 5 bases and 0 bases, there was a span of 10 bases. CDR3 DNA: TGTGCCAGCTCAGCGGGACTCATGAACACTGAAGCTTTCTTT. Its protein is CASSAGLMNTEAFF. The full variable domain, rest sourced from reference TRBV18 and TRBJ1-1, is NAGVMQNPRHLVRRRGQEARLRCSPMKGHSHVYWYRQLPEEGLKFMVYLQKENIIDESGMPKERFSAEFPKEGPSILRIQQVVRGDSAAYFCASSAGLMNTEAFFGQGTRLTVV.

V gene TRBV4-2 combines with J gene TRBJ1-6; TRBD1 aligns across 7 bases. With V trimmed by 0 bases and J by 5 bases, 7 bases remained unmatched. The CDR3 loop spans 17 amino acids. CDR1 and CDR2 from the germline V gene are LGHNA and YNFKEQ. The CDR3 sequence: CASSQDTPGTDNSPLHF. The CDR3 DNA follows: TGTGCCAGCAGCCAAGATACACCCGGGACAGATAATTCACCCCTCCACTTT.

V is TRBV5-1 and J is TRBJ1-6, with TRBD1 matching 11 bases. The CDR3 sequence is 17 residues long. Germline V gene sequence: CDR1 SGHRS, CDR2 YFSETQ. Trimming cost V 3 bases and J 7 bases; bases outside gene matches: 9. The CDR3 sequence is CASSSLPGQGANSPLHF. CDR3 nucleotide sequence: TGCGCCAGCAGCTCCCTTCCAGGACAGGGGGCAAATTCACCCCTCCACTTT.

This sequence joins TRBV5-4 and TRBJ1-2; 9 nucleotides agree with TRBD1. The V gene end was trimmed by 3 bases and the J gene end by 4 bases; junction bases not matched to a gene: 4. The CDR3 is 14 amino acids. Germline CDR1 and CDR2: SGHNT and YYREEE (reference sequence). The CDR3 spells CASSSKDRGYGYTF. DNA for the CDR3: TGTGCCAGCAGCTCGAAGGACAGGGGCTATGGCTACACCTTC.